The 22 T cell receptor beta chains below come from one sample, sequenced in a study of blood T cell repertoires in COVID-19. This table comes from immunoSEQ multiplex PCR, and its TCRdb copy is limited to in-frame clones, with some not included. The profile covers around 290,000 clones, with around nine tenths appearing a single time and over 2.5% taken by the ten largest. Material: PBMCs or T cells enriched from blood (not recorded which). These receptors all come from a woman aged 18-29 years who had recovered from COVID-19.

J is TRBJ2-3 and V is TRBV21-1; the table's D gene call, TRBD1, was not cross checked with the DNA. TRBV21-1 is classified as a pseudogene. This CDR3 has 17 amino acids. The CDR3 loop is CASSPRTRDRVTDTQYF. The CDR3 DNA reads as TGTGCCAGCAGCCCGCGGACCCGGGACAGGGTCACAGATACGCAGTATTTT.

This chain uses TRBV5-1 with TRBJ1-3; 11 nucleotides align to TRBD1. CDR1 and CDR2 from the germline V gene are SGHRS and YFSETQ. Losses at the gene ends were 3 bases for V and 1 base for J; bases not matched to a gene: 6. The CDR3 is made up of 17 amino acids. The CDR3 coding sequence is TGCGCCAGCAGCTCGGGACAGGGGGGATCGTCTGGAAACACCATATATTTT. Translating gives CASSSGQGGSSGNTIYF.

This chain links TRBV3-1 (or the pseudogene TRBV3-2) with TRBJ1-2; 7 nucleotides agree with TRBD1. Germline V gene lookup returns CDR1 LGHDT and CDR2 YNNKEL (reference sequence). This CDR3 region has 12 residues. Trimming cost V 5 bases and J 6 bases; bases outside gene matches: 3. Here the CDR3 reads CASSIQGNGYTF. The CDR3 DNA follows: TGTGCCAGCAGCATACAGGGGAATGGCTACACCTTC.

The chain combines TRBV7-9 with TRBJ1-4; the match to TRBD1 covers 9 bases. This CDR3 has 17 amino acids. V was clipped by 4 bases and J by 8 bases; unmatched bases: 14. Germline V CDR1 and CDR2: SEHNR, FQNEAQ (reference sequence). The chain's CDR3 is CASSSPTGGDSGEKLFF. In DNA, the CDR3 is TGTGCCAGCAGCTCCCCGACAGGGGGAGATTCAGGGGAAAAACTGTTTTTT.

This rearrangement joins TRBV5-4 to TRBJ2-7; D is possibly TRBD2 (5 bases). The CDR3 has 15 amino acids. Germline CDR1 reads SGHNT; CDR2 reads YYREEE (reference sequence). V lost 7 bases to trimming and J lost 0 bases, with 17 bases between them. The CDR3 sequence: CASRLMGAYSYEQYF. The CDR3 nucleotides read TGTGCCAGCCGATTGATGGGAGCATACTCCTACGAGCAGTACTTC.

This rearrangement joins TRBV27 to TRBJ2-3, with TRBD2 matching over 14 bases. Germline values: CDR1 MNHEY, CDR2 SMNVEV (reference sequence). J was trimmed by 10 bases and V by 3 bases; bases with no gene match: 6. The CDR3 runs 15 residues. CDR3 in DNA: TGTGCCAGCAGTTTGACTAGCGGGAGGGGCACCGCGCAGTATTTT. It encodes CASSLTSGRGTAQYF.

The V and J genes are TRBV3-1 (or the pseudogene TRBV3-2) and TRBJ2-3; the match to TRBD2 covers 11 bases. This CDR3 spans 18 amino acids. Germline CDR1 is LGHDT and CDR2 is YNNKEL (reference sequence). The V segment lost 4 bases and the J segment 0 bases; nucleotides outside the gene matches: 9. CDR3 in DNA: TGTGCCAGCAGCCTTCCGGGACTAGCGGTACTTAGCACAGATACGCAGTATTTT. This encodes CASSLPGLAVLSTDTQYF.

The rearrangement joins TRBV27 to TRBJ2-7; a possible D gene is TRBD1 (6 bases). The CDR3 runs to 13 residues. CDR1 is MNHEY, CDR2 SMNVEV, per germline (reference sequence). V lost 10 bases to trimming and J lost 3 bases, with 16 bases between them. The DNA of the CDR3 is TGTGCCACCCGTAGAGGACAGTACTACGAGCAGTACTTC. Translated, it gives CATRRGQYYEQYF.

The rearrangement links TRBV28 to TRBJ2-4; D possibly corresponds to TRBD1 (5 bases). The germline CDR1 and CDR2 sequences are MDHEN and SYDVKM. Between the trimmed V and J ends, which lost 2 bases and 8 bases, there was a span of 7 bases. The length of the CDR3 is 12 residues. The CDR3 is CASSLIRDIQYF. For the CDR3, the DNA is TGTGCCAGCAGTTTAATCAGGGACATTCAGTACTTC.

The DNA of the CDR3 is TGTGCCAGCAGCCAAGTGGGAGTACTCTTCACAGATACGCAGTATTTT. Its translation is CASSQVGVLFTDTQYF. The chain couples TRBV3-1 (or the pseudogene TRBV3-2) to TRBJ2-3, with a possible D match to TRBD2 (5 bases). Germline-derived CDR1 and CDR2 are LGHDT and YNNKEL (reference sequence). CDR3 length equals 16 residues. V was trimmed by 1 base and J by 2 bases, leaving 13 bases between them.

The rearrangement links TRBV7-9 to TRBJ1-4; 7 positions match TRBD1. With 0 bases clipped from V and 6 bases from J, the junction kept 4 bases outside the gene matches. Germline V gene data show CDR1 as SEHNR and CDR2 as FQNEAQ (reference sequence). The CDR3 is 15 amino acids. The CDR3 region is CASSLAVGGDEKLFF. DNA of the CDR3: TGTGCCAGCAGCTTAGCGGTAGGGGGCGATGAAAAACTGTTTTTT.

The chain links TRBV19 to TRBJ1-1; D is perhaps TRBD1 (5 bases). Germline V CDR1 and CDR2: LNHDA, SQIVND (reference sequence). The CDR3 has 17 amino acids. V gave up 6 bases and J gave up 0 bases, with 20 bases separating them. The CDR3 sequence: CASSLWAGRGMNTEAFF. DNA of the CDR3: TGTGCCAGTAGCCTTTGGGCAGGGAGGGGTATGAACACTGAAGCTTTCTTT.

This clone was recorded only once. The V and J genes are TRBV12-3 or TRBV12-4 and TRBJ1-1; D remains unclear. V gave up 9 bases and J gave up 6 bases, with 17 bases separating them. This CDR3 has 13 residues. The CDR3 is CASSAREDAEAFF. CDR3 nucleotides: TGTGCCAGTTCAGCCCGGGAAGACGCTGAAGCTTTCTTT.

V and J are TRBV28 and TRBJ1-4; D may be TRBD1 (5 bases). Germline V gives CDR1 MDHEN, CDR2 SYDVKM. The CDR3 extends over 14 amino acids. V was clipped by 8 bases and J by 4 bases, with 14 bases between them. In DNA, the CDR3 is TGTGCCAGCGGGACGGGAGGGGTTAATGAAAAACTGTTTTTT. As protein: CASGTGGVNEKLFF.

The rearrangement links TRBV29-1 to TRBJ1-2, with 8 bases that match TRBD1. Per germline, CDR1 SQVTM and CDR2 ANQGSEA. The length of the CDR3 is 15 residues. V shed 4 bases and J 4 bases; nucleotides not matched to a gene: 11. The CDR3 region is CSVGGNDRGSYGYTF. For the CDR3, the DNA is TGCAGCGTTGGCGGCAACGACAGGGGTAGCTATGGCTACACCTTC.

The chain is built from TRBV19 and TRBJ2-1; possibly TRBD1 for D (6 bases). Trimming pared 1 base from V and 7 bases from J, leaving 8 bases between. This CDR3 comprises 13 residues. The germline gives CDR1 LNHDA, CDR2 SQIVND (reference sequence). CDR3 region: CASSIGGRNEQFF. The CDR3, as DNA: TGTGCCAGTAGTATAGGGGGGCGGAATGAGCAGTTCTTC. Drawing the rest from reference TRBV19 and TRBJ2-1, the complete variable domain is DGGITQSPKYLFRKEGQNVTLSCEQNLNHDAMYWYRQDPGQGLRLIYYSQIVNDFQKGDIAEGYSVSREKKESFPLTVTSAQKNPTAFYLCASSIGGRNEQFFGPGTRLTVL.

CDR3 protein: CASSYSAQVRNTIYF. As DNA, the CDR3 is TGTGCCAGCAGTTACTCAGCCCAGGTGCGAAACACCATATATTTT. This sequence joins TRBV6-5 and TRBJ1-3, with D hard to call. The V end lost 0 bases, the J end lost 5 bases, and 11 bases lay between the germline ends. The CDR3 spans 15 residues. In germline, CDR1 is MNHEY, CDR2 SVGAGI.

The chain employs TRBV10-3 and TRBJ2-2, with a possible D match to TRBD1 (5 bases). This CDR3 is built from 16 residues. Per the germline V gene, CDR1 is ENHRY and CDR2 is SYGVKD. The V end was cut by 4 bases, the J end by 5 bases, with 17 bases between. CDR3 region: CAISVYSDSLTGELFF. CDR3 sequence (DNA): TGTGCCATCAGTGTTTATAGTGACAGCTTAACCGGGGAGCTGTTTTTT.

The rearrangement joins TRBV7-2 to TRBJ2-1, with D possibly TRBD2 on 5 matching bases. The length of the CDR3 is 12 residues. Germline V gives CDR1 SGHTA, CDR2 FQGNSA. V was clipped by 6 bases and J by 9 bases, with 12 bases between them. CDR3 coding DNA: TGTGCCAGCAGGAGAATCGAGGGTGAGCAGTTCTTC. It codes for CASRRIEGEQFF.

This chain links TRBV7-2 with TRBJ1-6, with TRBD1 as a possible D gene (6 bases). CDR3 size: 17 residues. Trimming shortened V by 4 bases and J by 0 bases, and 13 bases separated the two germline ends. Germline CDR1 and CDR2: SGHTA and FQGNSA. CDR3 in amino acids: CASSYGQLSSYNSPLHF. CDR3 nucleotide sequence: TGTGCCAGCAGCTACGGACAGTTGAGCTCCTATAATTCACCCCTCCACTTT. The entire variable domain, with the rest obtained from reference TRBV7-2 and TRBJ1-6, is as follows: GAGVSQSPSNKVTEKGKDVELRCDPISGHTALYWYRQSLGQGLEFLIYFQGNSAPDKSGLPSDRFSAERTGGSVSTLTIQRTQQEDSAVYLCASSYGQLSSYNSPLHFGNGTRLTVT.

The J gene is TRBJ1-1, the V gene TRBV6-4; 11 bases match TRBD1. Germline values: CDR1 MRHNA, CDR2 SNTAGT. The CDR3 extends over 18 amino acids. Trimming took 8 bases from V and 0 from J; bases not matched to a gene: 14. The CDR3 DNA sequence: TGTGCCAGCCCCTTGGCCCTCCGGGACAGGGGGTTGAACACTGAAGCTTTCTTT. Its translation is CASPLALRDRGLNTEAFF.

This chain connects TRBV19 to TRBJ2-2; D is unclear. Trimming left V 3 bases short and J 4 bases short, with 6 bases between. The length of the CDR3 is 13 residues. Germline assignment: CDR1 LNHDA and CDR2 SQIVND (reference sequence). This chain's CDR3 is CASSISVTGELFF. CDR3 coding DNA: TGTGCCAGTAGTATCTCTGTCACCGGGGAGCTGTTTTTT.